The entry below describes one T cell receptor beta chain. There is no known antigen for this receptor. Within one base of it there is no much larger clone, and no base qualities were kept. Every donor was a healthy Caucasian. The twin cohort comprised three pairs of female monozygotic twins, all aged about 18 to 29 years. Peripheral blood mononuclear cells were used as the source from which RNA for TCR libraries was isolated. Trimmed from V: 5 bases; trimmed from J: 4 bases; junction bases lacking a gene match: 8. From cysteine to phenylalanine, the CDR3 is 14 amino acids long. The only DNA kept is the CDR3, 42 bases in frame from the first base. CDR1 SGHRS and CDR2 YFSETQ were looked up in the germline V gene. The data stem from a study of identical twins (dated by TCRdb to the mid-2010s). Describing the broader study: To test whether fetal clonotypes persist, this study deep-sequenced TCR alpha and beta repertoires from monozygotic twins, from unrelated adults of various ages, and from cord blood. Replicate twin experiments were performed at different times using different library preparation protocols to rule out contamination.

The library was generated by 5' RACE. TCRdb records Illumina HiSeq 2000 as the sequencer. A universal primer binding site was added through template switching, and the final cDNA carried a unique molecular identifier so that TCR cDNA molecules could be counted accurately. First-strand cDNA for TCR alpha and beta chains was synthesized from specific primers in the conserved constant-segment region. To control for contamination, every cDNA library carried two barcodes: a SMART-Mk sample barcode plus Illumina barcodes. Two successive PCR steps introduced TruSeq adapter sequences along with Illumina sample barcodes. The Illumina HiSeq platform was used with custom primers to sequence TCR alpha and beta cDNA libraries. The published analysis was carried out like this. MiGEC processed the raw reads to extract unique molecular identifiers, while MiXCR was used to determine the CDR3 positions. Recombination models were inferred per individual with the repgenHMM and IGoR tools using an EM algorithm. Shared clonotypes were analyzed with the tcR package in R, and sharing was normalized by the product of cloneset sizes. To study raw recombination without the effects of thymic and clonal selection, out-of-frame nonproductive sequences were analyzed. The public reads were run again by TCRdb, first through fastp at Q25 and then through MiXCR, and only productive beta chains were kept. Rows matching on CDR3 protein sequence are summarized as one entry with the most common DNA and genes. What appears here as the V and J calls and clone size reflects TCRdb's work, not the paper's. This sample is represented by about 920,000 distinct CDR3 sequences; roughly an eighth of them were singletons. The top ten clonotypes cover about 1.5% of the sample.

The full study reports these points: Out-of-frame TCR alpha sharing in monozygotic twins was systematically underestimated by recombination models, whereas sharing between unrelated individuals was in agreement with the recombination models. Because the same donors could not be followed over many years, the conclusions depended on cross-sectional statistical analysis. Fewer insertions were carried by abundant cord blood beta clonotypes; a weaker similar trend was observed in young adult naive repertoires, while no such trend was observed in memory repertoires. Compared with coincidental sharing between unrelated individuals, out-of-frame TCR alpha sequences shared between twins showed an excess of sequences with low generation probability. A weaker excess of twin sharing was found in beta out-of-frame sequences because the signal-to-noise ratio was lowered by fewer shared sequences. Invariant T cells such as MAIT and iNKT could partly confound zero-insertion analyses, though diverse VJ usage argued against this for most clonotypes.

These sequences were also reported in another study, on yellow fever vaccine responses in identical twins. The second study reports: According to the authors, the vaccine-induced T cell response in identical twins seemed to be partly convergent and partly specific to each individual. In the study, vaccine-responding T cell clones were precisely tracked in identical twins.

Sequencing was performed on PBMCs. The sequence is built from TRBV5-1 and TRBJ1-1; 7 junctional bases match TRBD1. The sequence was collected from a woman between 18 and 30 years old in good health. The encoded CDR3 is CASREDRLLTEAFF. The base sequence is TGCGCCAGCAGGGAGGACAGGCTCCTCACTGAAGCTTTCTTT.